These 10 T cell receptor beta chains originate from one sample sequenced in a study of cytomegalovirus exposure and HLA in healthy donors. 60 Vbeta and 13 Jbeta primers were used in PCR. The protocol was immunoSEQ multiplex PCR, while the TCRdb copy is restricted to in-frame clones and leaves out a portion. The table records approximately 140,000 clones, approximately 70% of them present only once. The sequencing input was PBMCs. The receptors shown here come from a human donor in good health.

This clone was picked up a small number of times. The chain links TRBV19 to TRBJ1-1; D is perhaps TRBD1 (6 bases). The CDR3 runs 13 residues. V lost 10 bases and J 1 base, leaving 13 bases between the germline ends. Germline CDR1 reads LNHDA; CDR2 reads SQIVND (reference sequence). CDR3 amino acids: CATNLQGNTEAFF. In DNA form, the CDR3 reads TGTGCCACCAATCTACAGGGGAACACTGAAGCTTTCTTT.

The chain is built from TRBV15 and TRBJ2-7, with TRBD2 identical over 7 bases. This CDR3 comprises 16 residues. Germline V lookup: CDR1 LNHNV, CDR2 YYDKDF (reference sequence). J was trimmed by 4 bases and V by 0 bases; bases with no gene match: 9. CDR3 DNA: TGTGCCACCAGCAGAGATTTGGGGGAGGGCCGATACGAGCAGTACTTC. This translates into CATSRDLGEGRYEQYF.

This CDR3 reads CASSAGSGSPNEQFF. CDR3 nucleotide sequence: TGTGCCAGCAGTGCGGGTAGCGGGAGTCCCAATGAGCAGTTCTTC. J is TRBJ2-1 and V is TRBV2, with 9 positions matching TRBD2. CDR1 and CDR2 from the germline V gene are SNHLY and FYNNEI. The CDR3 loop spans 15 amino acids. Trimming cost V 4 bases and J 6 bases; bases outside gene matches: 7. Drawing the rest from reference TRBV2 and TRBJ2-1, the complete variable domain is EPEVTQTPSHQVTQMGQEVILRCVPISNHLYFYWYRQILGQKVEFLVSFYNNEISEKSEIFDDQFSVERPDGSNFTLKIRSTKLEDSAMYFCASSAGSGSPNEQFFGPGTRLTVL.

J is TRBJ2-2 and V is TRBV27; TRBD1 agrees at 7 bases. The germline V gene has CDR1 MNHEY and CDR2 SMNVEV (reference sequence). V lost 4 bases to trimming and J lost 5 bases; unmatched junction nucleotides: 10. This CDR3 has 16 residues. The CDR3 region has the DNA TGTGCCAGCAGTTATCCCACAGGGGTGGGGACCGGGGAGCTGTTTTTT. It specifies CASSYPTGVGTGELFF.

The gene calls are TRBV28 and TRBJ2-3; 8 bases fit TRBD1. This CDR3 contains 13 residues. Trimming took 5 bases from V and 4 from J; bases not matched to a gene: 2. Per the germline V gene, CDR1 is MDHEN and CDR2 is SYDVKM. The CDR3 bases are TGTGCCAGCAGTCCGGACAGGGCAGATACGCAGTATTTT. It translates to CASSPDRADTQYF.

The chain carries TRBV5-1 and TRBJ2-1; 7 bases are a match to TRBD1. This CDR3 has 14 residues. Germline V CDR1 and CDR2: SGHRS, YFSETQ. The ends lost 4 bases at V and 6 bases at J; junction bases unmatched: 7. The CDR3 DNA sequence: TGCGCCAGCAGCACCCGACAGGGAAGCAATGAGCAGTTCTTC. Translated: CASSTRQGSNEQFF.

This chain links TRBV5-6 with TRBJ1-1; TRBD1 matches at 7 bases. The CDR3 is made up of 12 amino acids. The V and J ends lost 3 bases and 7 bases, in that order; junction bases with no gene match: 3. Germline V gene lookup returns CDR1 SGHDT and CDR2 YYEEEE. CDR3 protein: CASSSQGVEAFF. In DNA form, the CDR3 reads TGTGCCAGCAGCTCTCAGGGGGTTGAAGCTTTCTTT.

This chain connects TRBV29-1 to TRBJ1-1; possibly TRBD1 for D (5 bases). Germline V gene lookup returns CDR1 SQVTM and CDR2 ANQGSEA. Trimming removed 5 bases from V and 6 bases from J, with 10 bases in between. The CDR3 is 11 residues long. CDR3 loop: CSVPGVPEAFF. In DNA, the CDR3 is TGCAGCGTTCCGGGGGTCCCTGAAGCTTTCTTT. Full variable domain (rest looked up from reference TRBV29-1 and TRBJ1-1): SAVISQKPSRDICQRGTSLTIQCQVDSQVTMMFWYRQQPGQSLTLIATANQGSEATYESGFVIDKFPISRPNLTFSTLTVSNMSPEDSSIYLCSVPGVPEAFFGQGTRLTVV.

The V gene is TRBV29-1, the J gene TRBJ1-1, with D perhaps matching TRBD1 (5 bases). The germline V and J ends were trimmed by 3 bases and 6 bases, with 17 bases remaining between them. CDR1 and CDR2 from the germline V gene are SQVTM and ANQGSEA. This CDR3 comprises 14 residues. CDR3 DNA: TGCAGCGTTGAGCCTCAGGGTTACGACGCTGAAGCTTTCTTT. It specifies CSVEPQGYDAEAFF.

V and J are TRBV7-9 and TRBJ1-2; D might be TRBD1 (6 bases). The CDR3 is made up of 14 amino acids. Trimming cost V 3 bases and J 8 bases, with 16 bases left between them. CDR1 and CDR2 from the germline V gene are SEHNR and FQNEAQ (reference sequence). The CDR3 DNA reads as TGTGCCAGCAGCTTCGTGGGGGCTATGAGAGGCTACACCTTC. Translation gives CASSFVGAMRGYTF. Complete variable domain (other parts from reference TRBV7-9 and TRBJ1-2): DTGVSQNPRHKITKRGQNVTFRCDPISEHNRLYWYRQTLGQGPEFLTYFQNEAQLEKSRLLSDRFSAERPKGSFSTLEIQRTEQGDSAMYLCASSFVGAMRGYTFGSGTRLTVV.